One sample yielded the 5 T cell receptor beta chains listed below, sequenced in a study of cytomegalovirus exposure and HLA in healthy donors. In the PCR, 60 Vbeta and 13 Jbeta primers were used. TCRdb keeps only in-frame clones here, not all; method: immunoSEQ multiplex PCR. The sample table sets out around 50,000 clones. The sample was PBMCs. The source of these receptors is a male donor in good health and CMV-seronegative.

The chain employs TRBV9 and TRBJ1-2; 8 nucleotides match TRBD1. The CDR3 sequence is 14 residues long. Per the germline V gene, CDR1 is SGDLS and CDR2 is YYNGEE. The trim removed 4 bases at V and 2 bases at J, leaving 4 bases unmatched. The CDR3 sequence is CASSPRTGNYGYTF. Written as DNA, the CDR3 is TGTGCCAGCAGCCCACGGACAGGGAACTATGGCTACACCTTC.

The chain links TRBV9 to TRBJ1-1; D gene ambiguous. CDR1 is SGDLS, CDR2 YYNGEE, per germline. V was trimmed by 4 bases and J by 6 bases, leaving 13 bases between them. The CDR3 extends over 13 amino acids. The CDR3 here is CASSPPAVAEAFF. The CDR3, as DNA: TGTGCCAGCAGCCCCCCAGCGGTGGCTGAAGCTTTCTTT.

The V and J genes are TRBV7-8 and TRBJ2-7, with 8 bases lining up with TRBD1. V dropped 6 bases and J dropped 4; count of bases not matched to a gene: 2. Germline V gene sequence: CDR1 SGHVS, CDR2 FQNEAQ. The CDR3 totals 12 residues. The CDR3 loop is CASSGQGYEQYF. The CDR3, as DNA: TGTGCCAGCAGTGGACAGGGTTACGAGCAGTACTTC.

The gene calls are TRBV18 and TRBJ1-1, with unresolved D. The V and J ends lost 2 bases and 2 bases respectively, with 6 bases between them. The CDR3 spans 13 residues. Germline V lookup: CDR1 KGHSH, CDR2 LQKENI. CDR3 loop: CASSPLVNTEAFF. CDR3 DNA sequence: TGTGCCAGCTCACCATTAGTTAACACTGAAGCTTTCTTT. The full variable domain, rest sourced from reference TRBV18 and TRBJ1-1, is NAGVMQNPRHLVRRRGQEARLRCSPMKGHSHVYWYRQLPEEGLKFMVYLQKENIIDESGMPKERFSAEFPKEGPSILRIQQVVRGDSAAYFCASSPLVNTEAFFGQGTRLTVV.

CDR3 amino acids: CSAVGTGGAYEQYF. The CDR3 region has the DNA TGCAGCGCCGTCGGGACAGGGGGCGCCTACGAGCAGTACTTC. The chain is built from TRBV29-1 and TRBJ2-7; 12 bases fit TRBD1. The length of the CDR3 is 14 residues. The germline gives CDR1 SQVTM, CDR2 ANQGSEA. The ends lost 7 bases at V and 2 bases at J; junction bases unmatched: 6.